Listed here are 17 T cell receptor beta chains from one sample, sequenced in a study of shared clonotypes between healthy human individuals. Method: immunoSEQ multiplex PCR; TCRdb's copy keeps in-frame clones and lacks some. The sample carries 450,000 or so clones, 77% recorded once. The material sequenced was PBMCs. The source is a woman between 40 and 55 years old in good health. Some clones in this sample may be carry-over from other donors' samples.

Regarding this clone: With a far larger clone one base away, a read error is the likely cause. V gene TRBV4-2 combines with J gene TRBJ2-5; D possibly corresponds to TRBD2 (5 bases). CDR3 length: 18 amino acids. CDR1 and CDR2 from the germline V gene are LGHNA and YNFKEQ. The CDR3 region has the DNA TGTGCCGGCAGCCAAGGGAGTTTGGCGGCTTCCCGCGGGGAGACCCAGTACTTC. Protein product: CAGSQGSLAASRGETQYF.

The rearrangement uses TRBV5-6 and TRBJ2-2, with D hard to call. Germline V CDR1 and CDR2: SGHDT, YYEEEE. This CDR3 comprises 14 residues. Trimming left V 0 bases short and J 4 bases short, with 7 bases between. Here the CDR3 DNA reads TGTGCCAGCAGCTTGGCCGCCGGCACCGGGGAGCTGTTTTTT. Amino acids: CASSLAAGTGELFF.

The V and J genes are TRBV6-6 and TRBJ2-7; D is perhaps TRBD1 (6 bases). The CDR3 runs 13 residues. V lost 7 bases, J lost 5 bases, and 15 bases lay in between. CDR1 MNHNY and CDR2 SVGAGI come from the germline V gene (reference sequence). CDR3 sequence (DNA): TGTGCCAGCACCCCACAGGGTTTTAACGAGCAGTACTTC. Translated: CASTPQGFNEQYF.

The V and J genes are TRBV19 and TRBJ2-7; 8 nucleotides match TRBD1. Germline V gives CDR1 LNHDA, CDR2 SQIVND (reference sequence). Trimming at V came to 9 bases and at J to 3 bases, leaving 10 bases not matched to a gene. The CDR3 consists of 14 residues. CDR3 sequence reads: CASRRTGGNYEQYF. DNA of the CDR3: TGTGCCAGCCGGAGAACAGGGGGAAACTACGAGCAGTACTTC.

This chain links TRBV6-5 with TRBJ1-3; 8 positions match TRBD1. Trimming removed 4 bases from V and 3 bases from J; junction bases left unmatched: 5. The CDR3 spans 15 residues. Looked up from germline, CDR1 is MNHEY and CDR2 is SVGAGI. CDR3 region: CASSSTQGGGNTIYF. CDR3 DNA: TGTGCCAGCAGTTCCACACAGGGGGGTGGAAACACCATATATTTT.

The genes are TRBV7-2 and TRBJ2-7; 12 nucleotides match TRBD2. This CDR3 has 15 amino acids. V was pared by 6 bases and J by 5 bases, with 8 bases of the junction left unmatched. In germline, CDR1 is SGHTA, CDR2 FQGNSA. This CDR3 reads CASRRLAGDPHEQYF. In nucleotides, the CDR3 is TGTGCCAGCAGACGACTAGCGGGAGATCCGCACGAGCAGTACTTC.

The gene calls are TRBV6-1 and TRBJ1-3; TRBD1 agrees at 8 bases. CDR1 is MNHNS, CDR2 SASEGT, per germline. Trimming cost V 3 bases and J 0 bases; bases outside gene matches: 13. The CDR3 consists of 19 residues. As DNA, the CDR3 is TGTGCCAGCAGTGAGGTTACAGGGGGTCTACTGAGCTCTGGAAACACCATATATTTT. Translating it yields CASSEVTGGLLSSGNTIYF.

V and J are TRBV11-1 and TRBJ2-7; tentative D call: TRBD2 (6 bases). The CDR3 loop spans 13 amino acids. Germline values: CDR1 SGHAT, CDR2 FQDESV (reference sequence). Between the trimmed V and J ends, which lost 0 bases and 6 bases, there was a span of 9 bases. Here the CDR3 reads CASSLALGGEQYF. Here the CDR3 DNA reads TGTGCCAGCAGCTTAGCGCTCGGGGGCGAGCAGTACTTC.

This clone has ten or more counts. The CDR3 bases are TGTGCCAGTAGTATAGTCCGGGACAGGACCTATGGCTACACCTTC. This gives the protein CASSIVRDRTYGYTF. This chain links TRBV19 with TRBJ1-2, with TRBD1 identical over 8 bases. CDR1 and CDR2 from the germline V gene are LNHDA and SQIVND (reference sequence). The CDR3 is 15 amino acids. Unmatched junction bases numbered 5, after V lost 1 base and J lost 4 bases. The variable domain in full, with the rest retrieved from reference TRBV19 and TRBJ1-2, is DGGITQSPKYLFRKEGQNVTLSCEQNLNHDAMYWYRQDPGQGLRLIYYSQIVNDFQKGDIAEGYSVSREKKESFPLTVTSAQKNPTAFYLCASSIVRDRTYGYTFGSGTRLTVV.

The chain joins TRBV4-2 to TRBJ1-3; 13 bases align to TRBD2. TRBJ2-2 explains the end of the DNA better; the J call may be wrong. The CDR3 contains 18 residues. Germline V gene data show CDR1 as LGHNA and CDR2 as YNFKEQ. The CDR3 loop reads CASSQFFVGLAGSGELFF. As DNA, the CDR3 is TGTGCCAGCAGCCAATTCTTCGTGGGACTAGCGGGATCCGGGGAGCTGTTTTTT.

The chain recombines TRBV5-6 with TRBJ1-1; D uncertain. The CDR3 totals 16 residues. V lost 1 base, J lost 1 base, and 14 bases lay in between. The germline V gene has CDR1 SGHDT and CDR2 YYEEEE. The CDR3 DNA reads TGTGCCAGCAGCTTGTATCGTGGGCAGAGGAACACTGAAGCTTTCTTT. Residues: CASSLYRGQRNTEAFF.

The chain joins TRBV5-1 to TRBJ2-3; 7 bases fit TRBD2. J lost 0 bases, V lost 5 bases, and 3 bases had no gene match. CDR3 length: 14 residues. The germline V gene has CDR1 SGHRS and CDR2 YFSETQ. CDR3 amino acids: CASSLAASTDTQYF. In DNA, the CDR3 is TGCGCCAGCAGTCTAGCGGCTAGCACAGATACGCAGTATTTT.

The chain is built from TRBV5-1 and TRBJ2-1, with TRBD1 matching over 7 bases. The V and J ends lost 3 bases and 0 bases, in that order; junction bases with no gene match: 3. The CDR3 is made up of 15 amino acids. CDR1 and CDR2 (germline): SGHRS, YFSETQ. The CDR3 nucleotides are TGCGCCAGCAGCTGGGACAGTAGCTCCTACAATGAGCAGTTCTTC. As protein: CASSWDSSSYNEQFF.

The CDR3 is CASSLSPGPQYEQYF. CDR3 coding DNA: TGCGCCAGCAGCTTGAGCCCAGGGCCCCAGTACGAGCAGTACTTC. This chain connects TRBV5-1 to TRBJ2-5; D is possibly TRBD1 (5 bases). The assigned J gene may be wrong: the sequence end matches TRBJ2-7 better. Per the germline V gene, CDR1 is SGHRS and CDR2 is YFSETQ. The CDR3 is 15 amino acids.

The DNA for the CDR3 is TGTGCCAGCAGTGACATTCGACTCTACAATGAGCAGTTCTTC. This codes for CASSDIRLYNEQFF. The chain combines TRBV7-9 with TRBJ2-1; D is unresolved. Deletions cut 6 bases from V and 3 bases from J, with 12 bases between. This CDR3 is built from 14 residues. Looked up from germline, CDR1 is SEHNR and CDR2 is FQNEAQ (reference sequence).

V is TRBV27 and J is TRBJ2-3, with 11 nucleotides matching TRBD1. The CDR3 extends over 14 amino acids. The germline gives CDR1 MNHEY, CDR2 SMNVEV (reference sequence). The trim removed 2 bases at V and 9 bases at J, leaving 4 bases unmatched. The CDR3 loop reads CASSLGTGGATQYF. CDR3 coding DNA: TGTGCCAGCAGTTTAGGGACAGGGGGTGCCACGCAGTATTTT.

The chain has TRBV5-1 and TRBJ2-5; D remains ambiguous. Trimming removed 0 bases at V and 5 bases at J, with 5 bases between. The CDR3 loop spans 12 amino acids. Germline CDR1 is SGHRS and CDR2 is YFSETQ. The CDR3 loop reads CASSLVRETQYF. In nucleotides, the CDR3 is TGCGCCAGCAGCTTGGTGCGGGAGACCCAGTACTTC.